Listed here are 17 T cell receptor beta chains from one sample, sequenced in a study of blood T cell repertoires in COVID-19. Repertoires were generated with immunoSEQ multiplex PCR, while TCRdb's copy carries only in-frame clones and drops some. The repertoire includes hundreds of thousands of clones, approximately 82% of them detected once, and around 1.9% sits in the top ten. Sequencing was performed on peripheral blood. The receptors were gathered from a woman of 80 years or more with acute or convalescent COVID-19.

The chain couples TRBV7-9 to TRBJ2-5; 7 nucleotides align to TRBD1. CDR3 size: 15 residues. V lost 7 bases and J lost 2; bases outside the gene matches: 10. Germline V gives CDR1 SEHNR, CDR2 FQNEAQ (reference sequence). The CDR3 protein is CASTPGTDQQETQYF. CDR3 nucleotides: TGTGCCAGCACCCCCGGGACAGATCAGCAAGAGACCCAGTACTTC.

The CDR3 bases are TGTGCCACCCGCCTCCCGGACAGGTATTCACCCCTCCACTTT. Translated, it gives CATRLPDRYSPLHF. This chain uses TRBV6-5 with TRBJ1-6, with 7 bases matching TRBD1. CDR3 size: 14 residues. V dropped 10 bases and J dropped 8; count of bases not matched to a gene: 11. From germline, CDR1 is MNHEY and CDR2 SVGAGI.

V and J are TRBV27 and TRBJ1-6; D perhaps matches TRBD1 (5 bases). There are 17 residues in the CDR3. V lost 4 bases and J lost 5, with 18 bases in between. Per germline, CDR1 MNHEY and CDR2 SMNVEV (reference sequence). The CDR3 loop is CASSSSPAGLHNSPLHF. CDR3 coding DNA: TGTGCCAGCAGTTCCTCCCCTGCGGGACTGCATAATTCACCCCTCCACTTT.

The chain links TRBV21-1 to TRBJ2-2; the table's D call, TRBD1, has no DNA check behind it. TRBV21-1 is tagged as a pseudogene. The CDR3 runs to 19 residues. CDR3 amino acids: CASSIKLGRRGLNTGELFF. CDR3 bases: TGTGCCAGCAGCATAAAGTTGGGGAGGAGGGGGCTGAACACCGGGGAGCTGTTTTTT.

V is TRBV7-8 and J is TRBJ1-1; D unresolved. CDR3 length: 15 amino acids. Germline V lookup: CDR1 SGHVS, CDR2 FQNEAQ. Trimming took 0 bases from V and 3 from J, leaving 11 bases between them. This chain's CDR3 is CASSLAGTGYTEAFF. In nucleotides, the CDR3 is TGTGCCAGCAGCTTAGCCGGAACGGGGTACACTGAAGCTTTCTTT.

This clone came up once. The chain carries TRBV7-3 and TRBJ2-3; TRBD2 aligns across 9 bases. The CDR3 consists of 14 residues. The germline CDR1 and CDR2 sequences are SGHTA and FQGTGA. The V and J ends lost 5 bases and 6 bases, in that order; junction bases with no gene match: 6. Here the CDR3 DNA reads TGTGCCAGCAGCGCAACGGGACTAGCTGATACGCAGTATTTT. Protein product: CASSATGLADTQYF. Drawing the rest from reference TRBV7-3 and TRBJ2-3, the complete variable domain is GAGVSQTPSNKVTEKGKYVELRCDPISGHTALYWYRQSLGQGPEFLIYFQGTGAADDSGLPNDRFFAVRPEGSVSTLKIQRTERGDSAVYLCASSATGLADTQYFGPGTRLTVL.

The V and J genes are TRBV18 and TRBJ2-7; D possibly corresponds to TRBD1 (5 bases). The V end was cut by 5 bases, the J end by 8 bases, with 16 bases between. Germline V gene data show CDR1 as KGHSH and CDR2 as LQKENI. The CDR3 consists of 13 residues. CDR3 residues: CASSSGSQGQQYF. As DNA, the CDR3 is TGTGCCAGCTCATCAGGTAGCCAGGGCCAGCAGTACTTC. The variable domain in full, with the rest retrieved from reference TRBV18 and TRBJ2-7, is NAGVMQNPRHLVRRRGQEARLRCSPMKGHSHVYWYRQLPEEGLKFMVYLQKENIIDESGMPKERFSAEFPKEGPSILRIQQVVRGDSAAYFCASSSGSQGQQYFGPGTRLTVT.

The J gene is TRBJ1-2, the V gene TRBV4-3; a possible D gene is TRBD1 (6 bases). The CDR3 has 15 amino acids. Germline V CDR1 and CDR2: LGHNA, YSLEER. The V end was cut by 0 bases, the J end by 4 bases, with 12 bases between. The DNA of the CDR3 is TGCGCCAGCAGCCAAGAATGGAGGACAGCCTATGGCTACACCTTC. It encodes CASSQEWRTAYGYTF.

The V and J genes are TRBV7-9 and TRBJ1-2, with D unclear. The ends were cut back, 0 bases at V and 10 bases at J, with 15 bases in the middle. The CDR3 is 14 residues long. The germline V gene encodes CDR1 SEHNR and CDR2 FQNEAQ (reference sequence). CDR3 sequence reads: CASSLAIAGVDYTF. DNA for the CDR3: TGTGCCAGCAGCTTAGCGATTGCAGGCGTTGACTACACCTTC.

CDR3 sequence (DNA): TGTGCCAGCAGCCCAGAGGGGGGGAGCAATCAGCCCCAGCATTTT. It codes for CASSPEGGSNQPQHF. This chain connects TRBV4-2 to TRBJ1-5; the D gene is possibly TRBD1 (6 bases). There are 15 residues in the CDR3. CDR1 and CDR2 (germline): LGHNA, YNFKEQ. V was clipped by 4 bases and J by 1 base, with 11 bases between them.

The chain combines TRBV5-1 with TRBJ1-1, with 7 bases lining up with TRBD1. CDR3 length: 13 residues. The V gene's germline CDR1 is SGHRS and CDR2 YFSETQ. Germline trimming cut 5 bases from V and 7 bases from J; bases unmatched to any gene: 8. CDR3 in DNA: TGCGCCAGCAGTCAGGACAGGAAGGATGAAGCTTTCTTT. As protein: CASSQDRKDEAFF.

CDR3 in amino acids: CASSQDISGRAADTQYF. The CDR3 DNA reads as TGTGCCAGCAGCCAGGACATAAGCGGGAGAGCAGCAGATACGCAGTATTTT. J is TRBJ2-3 and V is TRBV14, with 8 positions matching TRBD2. Trimming cost V 3 bases and J 4 bases; bases outside gene matches: 12. Germline CDR1 SGHDN, CDR2 FVKESK. The CDR3 sequence is 17 residues long.

This chain uses TRBV11-2 with TRBJ1-5; 11 positions agree with TRBD1. Germline CDR1 reads SGHAT; CDR2 reads FQNNGV. The CDR3 extends over 16 amino acids. V was pared by 5 bases and J by 4 bases, with 7 bases of the junction left unmatched. CDR3 region: CASSRGQGAWNQPQHF. In DNA, the CDR3 is TGTGCCAGCAGCCGTGGACAGGGGGCTTGGAATCAGCCCCAGCATTTT.

The chain uses TRBV19 and TRBJ2-1; 7 bases are a match to TRBD2. V shed 3 bases, J shed 0 bases, and the junction held 5 bases outside the gene matches. This CDR3 region has 16 residues. Looked up from germline, CDR1 is LNHDA and CDR2 is SQIVND (reference sequence). CDR3 protein: CASSIGGRGSYNEQFF. In nucleotides, the CDR3 is TGTGCCAGTAGTATTGGTGGGAGGGGCTCCTACAATGAGCAGTTCTTC.

In this sample, this clone turned up once. V is TRBV27 and J is TRBJ2-7, with 7 bases aligning to TRBD2. CDR3 length equals 14 residues. Germline V lookup: CDR1 MNHEY, CDR2 SMNVEV (reference sequence). J was trimmed by 6 bases and V by 5 bases; bases with no gene match: 10. Here the CDR3 DNA reads TGTGCCAGCAGTAACCGCTGGGGGGGGTCCGAGCAGTACTTC. Protein sequence: CASSNRWGGSEQYF.

This clone has more than one count but fewer than ten. This chain connects TRBV5-6 to TRBJ1-1; 8 bases map to TRBD1. Germline-derived CDR1 and CDR2 are SGHDT and YYEEEE. J lost 2 bases, V lost 0 bases, and 15 bases had no gene match. This CDR3 is 19 amino acids long. The CDR3 protein is CASSLGWGRQGASNTEAFF. CDR3 coding DNA: TGTGCCAGCAGCTTGGGGTGGGGGCGCCAGGGGGCATCCAACACTGAAGCTTTCTTT.

This clone occurred many times. V gene TRBV2 combines with J gene TRBJ1-6, with TRBD1 identical over 8 bases. The ends lost 5 bases at V and 7 bases at J; junction bases unmatched: 7. There are 15 residues in the CDR3. Germline values: CDR1 SNHLY, CDR2 FYNNEI. CDR3 protein: CASSLAGGGNSPLHF. CDR3 nucleotide sequence: TGTGCCAGCAGTCTGGCAGGGGGCGGGAATTCACCCCTCCACTTT.